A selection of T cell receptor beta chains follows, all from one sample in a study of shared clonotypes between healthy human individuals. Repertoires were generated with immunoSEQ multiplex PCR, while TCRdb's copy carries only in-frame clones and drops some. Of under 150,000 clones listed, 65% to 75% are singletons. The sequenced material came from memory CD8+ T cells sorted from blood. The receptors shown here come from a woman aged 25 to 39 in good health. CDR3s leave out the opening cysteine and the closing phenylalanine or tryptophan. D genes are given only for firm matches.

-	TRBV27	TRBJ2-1	ASSLRGSYHEQF
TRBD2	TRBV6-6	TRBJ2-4	ASSGRGDSKNIQY
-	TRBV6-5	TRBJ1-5	ASSLTPDQPQH
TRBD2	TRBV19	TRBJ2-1	ASSGWEGNNEQF
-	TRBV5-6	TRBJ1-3	ASSRQRYSGNTIY
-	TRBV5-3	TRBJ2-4	ASSFQEGAKNIQY
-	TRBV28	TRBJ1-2	ASSLSGLYGYT
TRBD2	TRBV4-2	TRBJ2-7	ASSQGLANNYEQY
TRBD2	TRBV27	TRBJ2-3	ASRLAGVADTQY
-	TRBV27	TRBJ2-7	ASSWGWGIYEQY
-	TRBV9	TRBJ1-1	ASSVDLNTEAF
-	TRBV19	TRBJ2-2	ASSIWKGMGGELF